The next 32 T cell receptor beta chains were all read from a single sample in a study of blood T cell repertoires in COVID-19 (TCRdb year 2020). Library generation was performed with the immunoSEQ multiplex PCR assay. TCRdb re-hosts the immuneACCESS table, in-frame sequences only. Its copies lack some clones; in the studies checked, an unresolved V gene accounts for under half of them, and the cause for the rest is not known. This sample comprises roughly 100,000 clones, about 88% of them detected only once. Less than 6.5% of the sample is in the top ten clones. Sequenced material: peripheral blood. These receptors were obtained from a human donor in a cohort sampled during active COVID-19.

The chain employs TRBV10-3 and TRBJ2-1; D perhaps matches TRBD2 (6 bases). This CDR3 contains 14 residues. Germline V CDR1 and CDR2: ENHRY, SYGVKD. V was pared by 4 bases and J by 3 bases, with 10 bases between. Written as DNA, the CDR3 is TGTGCCATCAGTGGGACTACCAGCTACAATGAGCAGTTCTTC. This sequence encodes CAISGTTSYNEQFF.

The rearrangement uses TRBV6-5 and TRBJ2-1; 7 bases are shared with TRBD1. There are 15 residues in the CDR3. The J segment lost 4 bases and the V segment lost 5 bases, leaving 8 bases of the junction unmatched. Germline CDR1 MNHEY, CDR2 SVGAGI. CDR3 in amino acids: CASSRQGVGYNEQFF. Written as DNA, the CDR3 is TGTGCCAGCAGTCGACAGGGTGTGGGGTACAATGAGCAGTTCTTC.

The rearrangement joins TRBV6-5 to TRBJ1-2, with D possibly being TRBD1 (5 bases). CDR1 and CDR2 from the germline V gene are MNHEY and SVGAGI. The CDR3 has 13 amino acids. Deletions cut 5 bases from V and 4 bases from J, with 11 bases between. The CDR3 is CASSLQGGYGYTF. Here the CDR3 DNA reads TGTGCCAGCAGTCTTCAGGGAGGCTATGGCTACACCTTC.

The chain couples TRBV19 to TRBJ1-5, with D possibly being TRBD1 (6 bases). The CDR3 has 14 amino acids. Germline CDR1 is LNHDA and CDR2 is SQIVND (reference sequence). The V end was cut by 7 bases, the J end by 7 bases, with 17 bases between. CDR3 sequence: CASTPTGWGQPQHF. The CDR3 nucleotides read TGTGCCAGTACCCCCACAGGGTGGGGACAGCCCCAGCATTTT.

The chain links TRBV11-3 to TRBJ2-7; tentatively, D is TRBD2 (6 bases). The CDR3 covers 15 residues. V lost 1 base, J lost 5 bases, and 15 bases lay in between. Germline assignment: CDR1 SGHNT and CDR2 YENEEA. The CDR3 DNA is TGTGCCAGCAGCTTAGTCAATGGGGGGATTGACGAGCAGTACTTC. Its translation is CASSLVNGGIDEQYF.

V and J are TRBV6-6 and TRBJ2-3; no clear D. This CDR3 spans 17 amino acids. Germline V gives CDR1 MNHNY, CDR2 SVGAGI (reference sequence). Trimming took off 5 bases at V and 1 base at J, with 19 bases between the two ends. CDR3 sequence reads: CASSRRYLGVGTDTQYF. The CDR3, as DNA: TGTGCCAGCAGTCGACGTTACCTAGGAGTCGGCACAGATACGCAGTATTTT.

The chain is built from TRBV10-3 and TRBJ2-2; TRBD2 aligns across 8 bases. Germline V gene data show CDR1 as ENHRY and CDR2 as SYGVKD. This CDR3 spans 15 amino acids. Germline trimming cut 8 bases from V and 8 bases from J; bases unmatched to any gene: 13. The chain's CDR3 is CAILRPGTSPGELFF. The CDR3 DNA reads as TGTGCCATCCTGCGCCCCGGGACTAGTCCTGGGGAGCTGTTTTTT.

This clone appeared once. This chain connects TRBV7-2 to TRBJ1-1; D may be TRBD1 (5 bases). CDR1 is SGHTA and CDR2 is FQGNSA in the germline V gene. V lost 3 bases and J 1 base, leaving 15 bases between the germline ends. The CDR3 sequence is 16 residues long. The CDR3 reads CASSFFRTQENTEAFF. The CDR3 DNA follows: TGTGCCAGCAGCTTCTTCAGGACACAAGAGAACACTGAAGCTTTCTTT.

The CDR3 DNA reads TGTGCCAGCAGTTACGGCAGGGGGCTCGTGAACACCATATATTTT. This codes for CASSYGRGLVNTIYF. The chain uses TRBV6-5 and TRBJ1-3; TRBD1 aligns across 8 bases. Germline-derived CDR1 and CDR2 are MNHEY and SVGAGI. V lost 2 bases to trimming and J lost 7 bases; unmatched junction nucleotides: 7. The CDR3 spans 15 residues.

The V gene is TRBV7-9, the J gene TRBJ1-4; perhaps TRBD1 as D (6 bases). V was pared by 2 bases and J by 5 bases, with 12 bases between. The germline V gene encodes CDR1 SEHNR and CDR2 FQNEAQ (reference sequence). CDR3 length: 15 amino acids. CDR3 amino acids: CASSLRRGMNEKLFF. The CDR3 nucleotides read TGTGCCAGCAGCTTAAGAAGGGGGATGAATGAAAAACTGTTTTTT.

In nucleotides, the CDR3 is TGCAGCGTTGAAGTGGCCAGAAACTATGGCTACACCTTC. It translates to CSVEVARNYGYTF. The V gene is TRBV29-1, the J gene TRBJ1-2; no reliable D call. Germline lookup yields CDR1 SQVTM and CDR2 ANQGSEA. This CDR3 has 13 amino acids. The V gene lost 1 base and the J gene lost 2 bases, with 8 bases spanning the gap.

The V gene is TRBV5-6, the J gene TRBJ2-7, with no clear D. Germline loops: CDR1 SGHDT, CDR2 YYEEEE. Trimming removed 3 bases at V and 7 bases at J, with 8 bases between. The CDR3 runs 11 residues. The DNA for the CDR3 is TGTGCCAGCAGCTATTCTACGGAGCAGTACTTC. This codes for CASSYSTEQYF.

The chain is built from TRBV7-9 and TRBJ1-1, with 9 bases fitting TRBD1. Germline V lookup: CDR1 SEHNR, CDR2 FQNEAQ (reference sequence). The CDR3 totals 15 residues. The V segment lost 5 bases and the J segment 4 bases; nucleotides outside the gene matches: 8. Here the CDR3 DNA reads TGTGCCAGCAGCCCACCCGGGACAGGGAGCACTGAAGCTTTCTTT. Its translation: CASSPPGTGSTEAFF.

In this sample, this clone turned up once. The CDR3 region is CASSGRDRVWETQYF. The CDR3 DNA reads TGTGCCAGCAGCGGCCGGGACAGGGTCTGGGAGACCCAGTACTTC. The chain recombines TRBV7-2 with TRBJ2-5, with 9 bases aligning to TRBD1. This CDR3 is built from 15 residues. Germline CDR1 is SGHTA and CDR2 is FQGNSA. With V trimmed by 5 bases and J by 5 bases, 9 bases remained unmatched.

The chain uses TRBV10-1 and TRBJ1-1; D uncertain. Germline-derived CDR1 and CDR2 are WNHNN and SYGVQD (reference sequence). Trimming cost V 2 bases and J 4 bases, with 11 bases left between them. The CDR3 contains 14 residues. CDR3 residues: CASSEGRKSTEAFF. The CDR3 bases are TGCGCCAGCAGTGAGGGGAGGAAATCCACTGAAGCTTTCTTT.

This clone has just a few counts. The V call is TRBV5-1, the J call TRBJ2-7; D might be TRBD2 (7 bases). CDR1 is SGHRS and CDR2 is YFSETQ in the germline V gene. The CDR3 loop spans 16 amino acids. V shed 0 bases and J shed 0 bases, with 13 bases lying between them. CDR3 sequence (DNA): TGCGCCAGCAGCTTGGCGGGGGGCCAGAGCTCCTACGAGCAGTACTTC. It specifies CASSLAGGQSSYEQYF.

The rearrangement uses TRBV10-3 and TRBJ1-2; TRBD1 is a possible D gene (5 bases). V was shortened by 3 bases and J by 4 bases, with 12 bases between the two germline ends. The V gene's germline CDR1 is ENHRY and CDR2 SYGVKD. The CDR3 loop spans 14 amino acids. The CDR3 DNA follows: TGTGCCATCAGTGATGTGGGGGGTGGCTATGGCTACACCTTC. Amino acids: CAISDVGGGYGYTF.

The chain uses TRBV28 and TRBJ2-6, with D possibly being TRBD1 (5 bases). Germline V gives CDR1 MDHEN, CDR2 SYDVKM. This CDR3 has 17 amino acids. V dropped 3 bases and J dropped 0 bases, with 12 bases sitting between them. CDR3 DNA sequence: TGTGCCAGCAGTTTCCGTAGGGGCCGCTCTGGGGCCAACGTCCTGACTTTC. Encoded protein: CASSFRRGRSGANVLTF.

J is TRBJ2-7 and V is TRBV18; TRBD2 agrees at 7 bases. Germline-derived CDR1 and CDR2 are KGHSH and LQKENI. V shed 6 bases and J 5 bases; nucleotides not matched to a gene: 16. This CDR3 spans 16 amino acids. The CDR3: CASSTAPWREHHEQYF. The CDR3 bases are TGTGCCAGCTCGACCGCCCCTTGGCGGGAGCACCACGAGCAGTACTTC.

CDR3 bases: TGTGCCAGCAGTTCCACAGGGCTCGAGCAGTACTTC. Protein sequence: CASSSTGLEQYF. The V gene is TRBV28, the J gene TRBJ2-7, with a tentative D call TRBD1 (6 bases). Trimming took off 4 bases at V and 6 bases at J, with 10 bases between the two ends. The CDR3 length is 12 residues. Looked up from germline, CDR1 is MDHEN and CDR2 is SYDVKM.

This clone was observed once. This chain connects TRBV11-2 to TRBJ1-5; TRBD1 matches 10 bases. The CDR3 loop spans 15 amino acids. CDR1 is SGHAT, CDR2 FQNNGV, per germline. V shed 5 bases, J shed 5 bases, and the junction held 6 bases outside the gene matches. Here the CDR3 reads CASSVGQGRHQPQHF. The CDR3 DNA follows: TGTGCCAGCAGCGTGGGACAGGGGAGGCATCAGCCCCAGCATTTT.

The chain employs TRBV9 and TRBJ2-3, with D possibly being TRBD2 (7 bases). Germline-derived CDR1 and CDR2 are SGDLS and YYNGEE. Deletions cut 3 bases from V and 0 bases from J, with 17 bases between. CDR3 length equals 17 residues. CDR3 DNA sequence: TGTGCCAGCAGCGCAGGAGGGGGGGTATGGAGCACAGATACGCAGTATTTT. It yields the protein CASSAGGGVWSTDTQYF.

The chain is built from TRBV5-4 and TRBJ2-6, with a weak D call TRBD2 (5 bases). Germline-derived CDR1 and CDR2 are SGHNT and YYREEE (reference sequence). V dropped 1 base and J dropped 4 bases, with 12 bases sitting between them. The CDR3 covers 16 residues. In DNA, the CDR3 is TGTGCCAGCAGCTTGAGTAGCGACGCCGGGGCCAACGTCCTGACTTTC. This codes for CASSLSSDAGANVLTF.

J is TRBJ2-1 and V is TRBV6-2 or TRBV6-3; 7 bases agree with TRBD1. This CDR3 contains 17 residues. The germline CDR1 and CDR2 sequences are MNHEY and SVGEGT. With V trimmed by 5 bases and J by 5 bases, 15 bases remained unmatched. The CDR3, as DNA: TGTGCCAGCAGTCCCCGGACCAACAGGGGATGGGACAATGAGCAGTTCTTC. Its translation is CASSPRTNRGWDNEQFF.

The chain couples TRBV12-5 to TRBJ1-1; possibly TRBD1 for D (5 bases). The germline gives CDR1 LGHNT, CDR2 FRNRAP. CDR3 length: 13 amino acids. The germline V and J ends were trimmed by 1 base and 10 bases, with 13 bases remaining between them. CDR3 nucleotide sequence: TGTGCTAGTGGTTTGGGGGGCCTCCAAGGAGCTTTCTTT. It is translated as CASGLGGLQGAFF.

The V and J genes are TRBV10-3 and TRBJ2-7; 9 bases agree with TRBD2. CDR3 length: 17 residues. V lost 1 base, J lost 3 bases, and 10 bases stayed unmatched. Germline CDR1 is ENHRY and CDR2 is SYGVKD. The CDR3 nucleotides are TGTGCCATCAGTGAGTACGGCGGGGGGGGCCCGCGCTACGAGCAGTACTTC. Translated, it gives CAISEYGGGGPRYEQYF.

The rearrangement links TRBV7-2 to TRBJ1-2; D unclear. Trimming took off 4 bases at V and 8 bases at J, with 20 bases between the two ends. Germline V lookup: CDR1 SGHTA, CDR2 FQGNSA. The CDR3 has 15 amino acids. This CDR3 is CASSSPGKDLGGYTF. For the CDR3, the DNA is TGTGCCAGCAGCTCCCCCGGGAAGGATCTAGGGGGCTACACCTTC. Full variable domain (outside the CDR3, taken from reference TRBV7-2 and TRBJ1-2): GAGVSQSPSNKVTEKGKDVELRCDPISGHTALYWYRQSLGQGLEFLIYFQGNSAPDKSGLPSDRFSAERTGGSVSTLTIQRTQQEDSAVYLCASSSPGKDLGGYTFGSGTRLTVV.

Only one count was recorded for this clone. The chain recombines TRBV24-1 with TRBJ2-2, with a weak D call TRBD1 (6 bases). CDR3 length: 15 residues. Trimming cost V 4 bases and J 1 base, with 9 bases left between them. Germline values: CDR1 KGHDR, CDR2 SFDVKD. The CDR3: CATSDRDKNTGELFF. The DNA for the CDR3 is TGTGCCACCAGTGACCGGGACAAGAACACCGGGGAGCTGTTTTTT.

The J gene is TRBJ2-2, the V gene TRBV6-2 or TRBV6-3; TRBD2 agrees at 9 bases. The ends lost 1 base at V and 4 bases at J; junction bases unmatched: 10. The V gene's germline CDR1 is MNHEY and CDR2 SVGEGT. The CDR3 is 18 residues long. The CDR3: CASSYYGARGGPTGELFF. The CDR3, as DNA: TGTGCCAGCAGTTACTATGGGGCGCGGGGGGGCCCCACCGGGGAGCTGTTTTTT.

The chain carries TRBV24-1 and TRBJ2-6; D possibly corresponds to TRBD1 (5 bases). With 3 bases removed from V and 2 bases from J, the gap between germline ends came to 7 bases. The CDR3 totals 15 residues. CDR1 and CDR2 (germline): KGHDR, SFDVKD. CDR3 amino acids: CATSDQGAGANVLTF. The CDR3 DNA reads TGTGCCACCAGTGATCAGGGTGCTGGGGCCAACGTCCTGACTTTC.

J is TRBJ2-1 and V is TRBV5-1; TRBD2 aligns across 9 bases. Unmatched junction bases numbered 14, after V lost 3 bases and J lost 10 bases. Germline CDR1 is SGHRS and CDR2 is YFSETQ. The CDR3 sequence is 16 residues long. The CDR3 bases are TGCGCCAGCAGCTCCCAGCTAGCGGGGTACTACAGGGAGCAGTTCTTC. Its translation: CASSSQLAGYYREQFF. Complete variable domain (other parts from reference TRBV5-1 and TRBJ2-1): KAGVTQTPRYLIKTRGQQVTLSCSPISGHRSVSWYQQTPGQGLQFLFEYFSETQRNKGNFPGRFSGRQFSNSRSEMNVSTLELGDSALYLCASSSQLAGYYREQFFGPGTRLTVL.

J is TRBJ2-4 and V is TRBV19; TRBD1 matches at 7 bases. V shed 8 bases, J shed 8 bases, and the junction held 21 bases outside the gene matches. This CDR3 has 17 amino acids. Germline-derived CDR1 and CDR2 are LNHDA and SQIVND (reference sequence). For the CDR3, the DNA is TGTGCCAGTTCCGGCGGACAGGCGGGCGTTCGGGTGGACATTCAGTACTTC. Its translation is CASSGGQAGVRVDIQYF.